These T cell receptor beta chains were read from a single sample in a study of shared clonotypes between healthy human individuals. TCRdb keeps only in-frame clones here, not all; method: immunoSEQ multiplex PCR. Among 600,000 or so clones, 85% to 95% were seen once, and the ten largest hold over 0.1%. Sequenced material: naive CD8+ T cells sorted from blood. These receptors all stem from a woman younger than 45 in good health. Each CDR3 is given with its conserved first and last residue. A D gene is named only where the DNA matches it firmly. Where a row states a size, it is once, few, many or the class of an expanded clone; other rows omit it.

TRBV7-9	-	TRBJ2-1	-	TGTGCCAGCAGCTTAGCCTACGAAGAATACAATGAGCAGTTCTTC	CASSLAYEEYNEQFF
TRBV19	-	TRBJ2-1	-	TGTGCCAGTAGTGCCGAAGACGCCGGGAGCTCCTACAATGAGCAGTTCTTC	CASSAEDAGSSYNEQFF
TRBV2	-	TRBJ1-1	-	TGTGCCAGCAGTGTAGTAAGGGGGGGCACTGAAGCTTTCTTT	CASSVVRGGTEAFF
TRBV29-1	-	TRBJ2-2	-	TGCAGCGTTGAATTGGGGACTGGACCCACCGGGGAGCTGTTTTTT	CSVELGTGPTGELFF
TRBV4-1	-	TRBJ2-7	TRBD2	TGCGCCAGCAGCCAAGTCTCAGCGGGAGGCCCCCCGGTGCAGTACTTC	CASSQVSAGGPPVQYF
TRBV29-1	-	TRBJ2-3	-	TGCAGCGTCCCGGTACCAAGCACAGATACGCAGTATTTT	CSVPVPSTDTQYF
TRBV28	-	TRBJ1-1	-	TGTGCCAGCAGTCGACCCCTATGGGCAGAAGACACTGAAGCTTTCTTT	CASSRPLWAEDTEAFF
TRBV6-4	-	TRBJ2-7	-	TGTGCCAGCTCTTTTTTGTGGGGCCCTTTTGAATACGAGCAGTACTTC	CASSFLWGPFEYEQYF
TRBV4-1	once	TRBJ2-2	-	TGCGCCAGCAGCCAAGATTCTGGGAGCGCCGGGGAGCTGTTTTTT	CASSQDSGSAGELFF
TRBV5-8	-	TRBJ2-7	-	TGTGCCAGCAGCGTAGACACCTCCTACGAGCAGTACTTC	CASSVDTSYEQYF
TRBV5-4	-	TRBJ2-5	-	TGTGCCAGCAGCTTGAAGGAACGGCAGCGAGAGACCCAGTACTTC	CASSLKERQRETQYF
TRBV2	-	TRBJ2-3	TRBD2	TGTGCCAGCAGTGGAGCTAGCGGGATTTCCGGAGATACGCAGTATTTT	CASSGASGISGDTQYF
TRBV11-2	-	TRBJ2-3	-	TGTGCCAGCAGCTGGGACGTAGGCACAGATACGCAGTATTTT	CASSWDVGTDTQYF
TRBV9	-	TRBJ2-1	-	TGTGCCAGCAGCGTAGAACAGGGGAGGAATGAGCAGTTCTTC	CASSVEQGRNEQFF
TRBV28	-	TRBJ2-1	TRBD2	TGTGCCAGCAGGGGGCGGGAGGGCTACAATGAGCAGTTCTTC	CASRGREGYNEQFF
TRBV27	-	TRBJ2-7	TRBD2	TGTGCCAGCAGTCTCTTAGCGGGAGCCTCCTACGAGCAGTACTTC	CASSLLAGASYEQYF
TRBV9	-	TRBJ1-2	TRBD1	TGTGCCAGCAGCGACCCTGGACAGGGGAGCTACGGCTACACCTTC	CASSDPGQGSYGYTF
TRBV27	-	TRBJ2-1	-	TGTGCCAGCAGTTTGAGGGGGGCCGACAATGAGCAGTTCTTC	CASSLRGADNEQFF
TRBV29-1	-	TRBJ1-2	-	TGCAGCGTTGAAGACTCGGGAAAGGGTGGCTACACCTTC	CSVEDSGKGGYTF
TRBV27	-	TRBJ2-3	TRBD1	TGTGCCAGCCGGACAGGGGGAACAGATACGCAGTATTTT	CASRTGGTDTQYF
TRBV13	-	TRBJ2-7	TRBD2	TGTGCCAGCAGCGACCGGACTAGCGGGCCCTACGAGCAGTACTTC	CASSDRTSGPYEQYF
TRBV10-2	-	TRBJ2-1	-	TGCGCCAGCAGAGAGGACAGCCCCAATGAGCAGTTCTTC	CASREDSPNEQFF
TRBV7-9	-	TRBJ1-1	-	TGTGCCAGCAGCCCACCCGGGGTGGGGGGCAGTGAAGCTTTCTTT	CASSPPGVGGSEAFF
TRBV15	-	TRBJ2-3	-	TGTGCCACCAGCAGGTCCGTTCCGGTGTGGGCCACAGATACGCAGTATTTT	CATSRSVPVWATDTQYF
TRBV19	-	TRBJ2-2	-	TGTGCCAGTAGTATATGGGGGAGCCTCGCCGGGGAGCTGTTTTTT	CASSIWGSLAGELFF
TRBV6-5	-	TRBJ2-7	-	TGTGCCAGCAGTTACTCGGGGTCCCCTACGGAGCAGTACTTC	CASSYSGSPTEQYF
TRBV7-2	-	TRBJ2-7	TRBD2	TGTGCCAGCAGCCCGGGACTAGTCAGCATATCGTACGAGCAGTACTTC	CASSPGLVSISYEQYF
TRBV5-4	-	TRBJ1-1	TRBD1	TGTGCCAGCAGCTTTTTTACCGGGACAGAGCGTCTGGGAGCTTTCTTT	CASSFFTGTERLGAFF
TRBV5-1	-	TRBJ2-1	-	TGCGCCAGCAGCCTCGACACTTACAATGAGCAGTTCTTC	CASSLDTYNEQFF
TRBV25-1	once	TRBJ2-7	-	TGTGCCAGCACTACGACGAACAGACCTCCCTACGAGCAGTACTTC	CASTTTNRPPYEQYF
TRBV29-1	-	TRBJ1-1	-	TGCAGCGTACCGACCGTTAACACTGAAGCTTTCTTT	CSVPTVNTEAFF
TRBV5-6	-	TRBJ1-3	-	TGTGCCAGCAGCTTGGCCGGGGTGCTGGACACCATATATTTT	CASSLAGVLDTIYF
TRBV28	-	TRBJ2-3	-	TGTGCCAGCAGTTTATCCTTGAGAGCCTACACGGAGATAGATACGCAGTATTTT	CASSLSLRAYTEIDTQYF
TRBV7-9	-	TRBJ1-5	-	TGTGCCAGCAGCAAGGACAATCAGCCCCAGCATTTT	CASSKDNQPQHF
TRBV2	once	TRBJ2-1	TRBD2	TGTGCCACCCATGAATGGAGGGAGGGCTACAATGAGCAGTTCTTC	CATHEWREGYNEQFF
TRBV13	-	TRBJ2-7	TRBD1	TGTGCCAGCAGCTACAAGGGGGCCCCCTACGAGCAGTACTTC	CASSYKGAPYEQYF
TRBV9	-	TRBJ2-1	-	TGTGCCAGCAGCGGTCGGGAGAATGCCAATGAGCAGTTCTTC	CASSGRENANEQFF
TRBV18	once	TRBJ2-1	-	TGTGCCAGCTCATACGGGACGCCGGTGGGCTCCTACAATGAGCAGTTCTTC	CASSYGTPVGSYNEQFF
TRBV6-1	-	TRBJ1-2	-	TGTGCCAGCAGTGTAGCAGGGCACGGCTACACCTTC	CASSVAGHGYTF
TRBV6-6	-	TRBJ1-3	-	TGTGCCAGCAGTTACTCCGGACAAGTCTCTGGAAACACCATATATTTT	CASSYSGQVSGNTIYF
TRBV13	-	TRBJ2-7	TRBD1	TGTGCCAGCAGCTACGGGACAGGGGAATACGAGCAGTACTTC	CASSYGTGEYEQYF
TRBV28	-	TRBJ2-7	TRBD1	TGTGCCAGCAGTTTCCTGACAGGGGGCATGGTCTACGAGCAGTACTTC	CASSFLTGGMVYEQYF
TRBV27	-	TRBJ1-5	-	TGTGCCAGCAGTCTCGCAGGGAACCAGCCCCAGCATTTT	CASSLAGNQPQHF
TRBV28	-	TRBJ1-5	-	TGTGCCAGCAGTTTAAGGGGGTATCAGCCCCAGCATTTT	CASSLRGYQPQHF
TRBV2	few	TRBJ2-2	TRBD1	TGTGCCAGCAGGGACAGGGGGGAAGCCGGGGAGCTGTTTTTT	CASRDRGEAGELFF
TRBV9	-	TRBJ2-7	-	TGTGCCAGCAGCGTCGAGGGGGACGTGGCGGAAGAGCAGTACTTC	CASSVEGDVAEEQYF